This T cell receptor beta chain is drawn from a study of T cell changes during pregnancy in multiple sclerosis. Libraries were prepared by immunoSEQ multiplex PCR; TCRdb keeps only in-frame clonotypes and omits some of them. This sample has roughly 35,000 clones; approximately 85% occur once, and the top ten carry 1.2%. Between the trimmed V and J ends, which lost 7 bases and 7 bases, there was a span of 11 bases. The CDR3 is made up of 12 amino acids. The germline V gene has CDR1 LGHNT and CDR2 FRNRAP. The sequence came from a female donor with multiple sclerosis, enrolled in a pregnancy study. Here the sequenced sample was CD4+ T cells from peripheral blood mononuclear cells, taken before pregnancy. V and J are TRBV12-5 and TRBJ2-1; TRBD2 is a possible D gene (5 bases). CDR3 sequence reads: CASETGKNEQFF. The CDR3 DNA is TGTGCTAGTGAAACCGGGAAAAATGAGCAGTTCTTC.